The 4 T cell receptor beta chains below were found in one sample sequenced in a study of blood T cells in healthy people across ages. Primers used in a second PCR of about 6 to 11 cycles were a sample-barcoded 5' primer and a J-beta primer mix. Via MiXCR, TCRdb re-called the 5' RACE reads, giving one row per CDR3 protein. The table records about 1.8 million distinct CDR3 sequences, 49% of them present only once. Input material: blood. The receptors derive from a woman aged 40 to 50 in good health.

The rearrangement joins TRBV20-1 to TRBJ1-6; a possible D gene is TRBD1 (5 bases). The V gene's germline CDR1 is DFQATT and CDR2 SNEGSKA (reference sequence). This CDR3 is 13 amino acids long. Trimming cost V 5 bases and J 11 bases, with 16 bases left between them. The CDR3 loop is CSAHRETDAPLHF. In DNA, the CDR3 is TGCAGTGCTCACCGGGAGACAGATGCACCCCTCCACTTT.

CDR3 DNA sequence: TGTGCCAGCAGCGCGACCGGGACTAGCGCTACTGAGCAGTTCTTC. Translation: CASSATGTSATEQFF. V and J are TRBV9 and TRBJ2-1; TRBD2 matches at 10 bases. Trimming removed 3 bases from V and 9 bases from J; junction bases left unmatched: 9. In germline, CDR1 is SGDLS, CDR2 YYNGEE. This CDR3 is 15 amino acids long.

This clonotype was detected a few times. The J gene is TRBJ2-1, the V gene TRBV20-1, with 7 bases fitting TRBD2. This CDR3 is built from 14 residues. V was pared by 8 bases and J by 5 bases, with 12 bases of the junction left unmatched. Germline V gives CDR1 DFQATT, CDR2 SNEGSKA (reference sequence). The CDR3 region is CSTGRAGDNNEQFF. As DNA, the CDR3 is TGCAGTACGGGCCGGGCGGGAGATAACAATGAGCAGTTCTTC.

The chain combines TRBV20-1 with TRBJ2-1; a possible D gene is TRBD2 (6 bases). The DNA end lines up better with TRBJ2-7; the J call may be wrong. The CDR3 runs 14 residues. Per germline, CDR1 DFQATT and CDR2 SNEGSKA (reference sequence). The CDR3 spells CSAQTSELPNEQYF. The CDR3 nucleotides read TGCAGTGCACAGACTAGTGAGTTACCCAATGAGCAGTACTTC.